These 2 T cell receptor beta chains originate from one sample sequenced in a study of blood T cell repertoires in COVID-19. Clones were read by immunoSEQ multiplex PCR, and TCRdb kept only the in-frame ones, dropping some. Of 120,000 to 150,000 clones in the sample, about nine tenths were seen once. Sequencing input: peripheral blood. These receptor sequences come from a human donor in a cohort sampled during active COVID-19.

In DNA, the CDR3 is TGTGCCACGCGGGAGGTGGCAGATACGCAGTATTTT. Protein: CATREVADTQYF. The rearrangement uses TRBV28 and TRBJ2-3; 8 bases fit TRBD2. Germline V gives CDR1 MDHEN, CDR2 SYDVKM. CDR3 length: 12 residues. V shed 10 bases and J 4 bases; nucleotides not matched to a gene: 4.

The gene calls are TRBV19 and TRBJ1-3; D unresolved. Germline CDR1 reads LNHDA; CDR2 reads SQIVND (reference sequence). The CDR3 sequence is 15 residues long. The V gene lost 3 bases and the J gene lost 2 bases, with 11 bases spanning the gap. The CDR3 sequence is CASSIQEGTGNTIYF. As DNA, the CDR3 is TGTGCCAGTAGTATTCAGGAGGGAACTGGAAACACCATATATTTT.